The entry that follows covers one T cell receptor beta chain sequence. Its cognate antigen has yet to be identified. No base-level quality is on record; no much larger clone is a single base apart. The CDR3 measures 12 amino acids from cysteine to phenylalanine. The entry retains the CDR3 DNA only, 36 bases that are in frame from base 1. CDR1 and CDR2, per the germline V gene (reference sequence), are MNHEY and SMNVEV. V lost 5 bases and J lost 7 bases, and the count of bases not matched to a germline gene is 4. The immunoSEQ kit was used, according to the manufacturer's recommendations, to generate TCR beta libraries from genomic DNA. To prepare the libraries, a first multiplex PCR with proprietary primers was run, followed by a second PCR that added unique barcodes, and a bead cleanup was done after each round. A positive control reaction and a negative control reaction, both provided in the kit, were run with every batch of samples. The final libraries were assessed on an Agilent 4200 TapeStation D1000 ScreenTape, pooled by volume, and quantified by qPCR. Sequencing was performed on an Illumina NextSeq500 using a MidOutput 150-cycle cartridge, with 156 Read1 cycles, 15 Index1 cycles, and the kit custom primers. The pooled library was loaded at around 1.1 pM with roughly 20% PhiX control spiked in. Concerning the study's data processing: The vendor-processed data were analyzed in R, and a clonotype was defined as all T cells that share the same CDR3 nucleotide sequence. For clone abundance analyses, frequencies were normalized to the 10,000 most abundant clones in each sample. Public T cell clones, which averaged fewer than five per sample, were removed prior to analysis. An abundance difference of at least 32-fold between compartments was the criterion for calling clonotypes tumor-enriched or baseline blood-enriched. A beta-binomial differential abundance model was used to identify clonotypes that were expanded or contracted between blood time points. Tumor-blood repertoire similarity was measured with the Baroni-Urbani and Buser coefficient, and group comparisons used two-tailed Wilcoxon tests in R. In TCRdb, the immuneACCESS table is reduced to in-frame sequences with V and J assigned. These tables do not hold every clone; where another copy was compared, an unresolved V gene accounts for under half, and the others remain unexplained. The V and J calls and the clone size are those of that table, but D and trimming were determined from the DNA. The sample has around 81,000 clones on record, 85% of them singletons. The top ten constitute around 9.1% of the sample.

The data were taken from a study of radiation and T cells in renal cell carcinoma (dated by TCRdb to 2020 to 2021). Study-level background: TCR beta sequencing covered some 55 samples in total, comprising some 25 tumors and around 27 peripheral blood samples. Across all 53 samples, around 4,000,000 unique CDR3 nucleotide sequences, encoding 2,658,974 unique CDR3 amino acid sequences, were identified. The final blood draw took place at 4 weeks after radiation, the same time as nephrectomy. Overall study results and their limits: No pretreatment tumor biopsies were available, so the baseline intratumoral presence of clonotypes could not be determined. Tracking of blood repertoire dynamics stopped at three to four weeks after treatment, with no follow-up past that point. Because the trial had a single-armed design, the trial could not examine how radiation dose or scheduling affected the TCR repertoire. In blood, the top tumor clonotypes increased from baseline to 2 weeks after radiation and then shrank by 4 weeks, which suggests a temporary expansion of tumor-resident clones.

In the paper's terms, the time point label means: blood 4 weeks post-SBRT, at nephrectomy. The treatment or condition label on this specimen signifies: 15 Gy SBRT to primary tumor, nephrectomy 4 weeks later. Samples came from a clinical trial, in which primary renal cell carcinomas received 15 Gy stereotactic body radiation therapy followed by nephrectomy 4 weeks later. To track tumor-enriched clonotypes, serial peripheral blood was sampled from radiation-treated patients at baseline and at 2 weeks and 4 weeks after SBRT. Renal cell carcinoma with clear cell pathology was present in all patients. The QIAamp DNA Blood Mini Kit (Qiagen) was used to prepare genomic DNA for TCR sequencing. The analyses included just those samples that passed every quality control check.

The sample consisted of blood, taken from a patient whose treatment included radiotherapy and nephrectomy. The clonotype was recovered from a man aged 50-60 years with renal cell carcinoma. The chain uses TRBV27 and TRBJ1-2; 7 middle bases align to TRBD1. The CDR3 loop reads CASSPQGGGYTF. The base sequence is TGTGCCAGCAGTCCGCAGGGGGGTGGCTACACCTTC.